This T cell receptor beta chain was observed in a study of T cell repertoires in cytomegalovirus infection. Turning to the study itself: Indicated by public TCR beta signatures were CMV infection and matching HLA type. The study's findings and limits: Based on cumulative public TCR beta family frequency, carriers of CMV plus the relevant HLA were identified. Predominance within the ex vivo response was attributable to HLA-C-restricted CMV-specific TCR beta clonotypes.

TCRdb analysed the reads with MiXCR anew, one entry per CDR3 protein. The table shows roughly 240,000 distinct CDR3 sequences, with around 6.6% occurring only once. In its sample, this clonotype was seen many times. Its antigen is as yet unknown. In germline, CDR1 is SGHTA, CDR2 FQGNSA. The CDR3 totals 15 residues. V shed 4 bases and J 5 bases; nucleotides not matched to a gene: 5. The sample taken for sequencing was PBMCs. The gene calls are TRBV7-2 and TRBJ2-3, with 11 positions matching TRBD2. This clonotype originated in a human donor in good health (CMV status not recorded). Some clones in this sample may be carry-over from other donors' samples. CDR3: CASSYIGLAGDTQYF. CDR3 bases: TGTGCCAGCAGCTACATAGGACTAGCGGGAGATACGCAGTATTTT.